These 9 T cell receptor beta chains were all obtained from the same sample, sequenced in a study of T cells in women clearing cervical HPV infection. Generated by immunoSEQ multiplex PCR, the TCRdb table keeps only in-frame clones and is missing some. Recorded for this sample: about 30,000 clones. The sample was blood buffy coat. The receptors were gathered from a woman between 18 and 69 years old with a cervical HPV16 infection that either progressed to CIN3+ or cleared (not recorded which).

Remarks on this clone: The DNA ends 3 residues before the CDR3 does, and the rest of the CDR3 is filled in from the germline J gene. The rearrangement joins TRBV18 to TRBJ1-4; maybe TRBD1 (5 bases). CDR1 and CDR2 from the germline V gene are KGHSH and LQKENI. CDR3 length: 17 residues. CDR3 DNA, as far as it was read: TGTGCCAGCTCACCAAGGCTGGCGGTAAATGGGGCCAACGTA. Its translation is CASSPRLAVNGANV. The CDR3 in its entirety is CASSPRLAVNGANVLFF.

As concerns this clone: The sequenced fragment ends 3 residues before the CDR3 boundary, so the rest is inferred from the germline J gene. Other DNA sequences in this specimen translate into the identical CDR3. V is TRBV7-2 and J is TRBJ2-5; 8 nucleotides align to TRBD1. The CDR3 loop spans 14 amino acids. V lost 2 bases, J lost 3 bases, and 2 bases stayed unmatched. The germline V gene encodes CDR1 SGHTA and CDR2 FQGNSA. The CDR3 sequence: CASSLSGGEETQYF. Incomplete CDR3 DNA: TGTGCCAGCAGCTTATCAGGGGGCGAAGAGACC.

In the case of this clone: The read ends 3 residues shy of where the CDR3 ends; the end is completed using the germline J gene. The chain employs TRBV6-1 and TRBJ1-5; D is perhaps TRBD1 (6 bases). Trimming left V 4 bases short and J 3 bases short, with 13 bases between. This CDR3 region has 15 residues. Germline V lookup: CDR1 MNHNS, CDR2 SASEGT. CDR3 DNA, as far as it was read: TGTGCCAGCAGTGGGCCCGGGACACTCAATCAGCCC. It is translated as CASSGPGTLNQP. The whole CDR3 is CASSGPGTLNQPQHF.

The DNA read from the CDR3 is TGTGCCAGCAGCTTAAGCTGGTACGAG. Translated: CASSLSWYE. The complete CDR3 protein is CASSLSWYEQYF. The chain joins TRBV7-9 to TRBJ2-7; D not resolved. The sequenced fragment ends 3 residues before the CDR3 boundary, so the rest is inferred from the germline J gene. Germline V gene sequence: CDR1 SEHNR, CDR2 FQNEAQ (reference sequence). The CDR3 contains 12 residues. V was trimmed by 2 bases and J by 4 bases, leaving 6 bases between them. Combining the CDR3 with reference TRBV7-9 and TRBJ2-7 gives the whole variable domain DTGVSQNPRHKITKRGQNVTFRCDPISEHNRLYWYRQTLGQGPEFLTYFQNEAQLEKSRLLSDRFSAERPKGSFSTLEIQRTEQGDSAMYLCASSLSWYEQYFGPGTRLTVT.

The CDR3 spells CASSLNWRGYNEQFF. Partial CDR3 DNA: TGTGCCAGCAGCTTAAATTGGCGGGGCTACAATGAG. The gene calls are TRBV7-2 and TRBJ2-1; D might be TRBD2 (6 bases). Coverage ceases 3 residues before the CDR3 finishes, and the germline J gene fills in the end. CDR1 and CDR2 (germline): SGHTA, FQGNSA. V shed 2 bases and J shed 3 bases, with 11 bases lying between them. The CDR3 totals 15 residues.

A note on this clone: The CDR3 end falls 3 residues outside the read, so it is completed with the germline J gene. The same CDR3 also results from other DNA sequences found in this sample. The chain carries TRBV18 and TRBJ2-7, with TRBD1 identical over 9 bases. The CDR3 contains 15 residues. V shed 6 bases, J shed 3 bases, and the junction held 9 bases outside the gene matches. Germline V gene sequence: CDR1 KGHSH, CDR2 LQKENI. The sequenced CDR3 bases are TGTGCCAGCTCGCCGCGACGGGGACAGGGCTACGAG. Protein sequence: CASSPRRGQGYE. The full CDR3 sequence reads CASSPRRGQGYEQYF.

Points on this clone: The read terminates 3 residues before the CDR3 end, so the remaining end is supplied by the germline J gene. The chain employs TRBV5-1 and TRBJ2-4; 7 bases match TRBD2. CDR3 length equals 13 residues. CDR1 is SGHRS, CDR2 YFSETQ, per germline. The part of the CDR3 DNA that was read is TGCGCCAGCAGCTTGGGGACTAGAGAGACT. Translation: CASSLGTRET. The CDR3 reads in full as CASSLGTRETQYF.

On this clone: The CDR3 goes on 3 residues after the read ends, and that part is filled in from the germline J gene. The chain joins TRBV7-9 to TRBJ1-5; D is unclear. Trimming pared 3 bases from V and 0 bases from J, leaving 9 bases between. Germline values: CDR1 SEHNR, CDR2 FQNEAQ (reference sequence). The CDR3 totals 15 residues. CDR3 DNA (partial): TGTGCCAGCAGCTTCAGAGAAAATAGCAATCAGCCC. This translates into CASSFRENSNQP. In full, the CDR3 is CASSFRENSNQPQHF.

Worth noting for this clone: The read stops 3 residues short of the end of the CDR3; the missing end is completed from the germline J gene. The gene calls are TRBV5-1 and TRBJ2-7; D may be TRBD1 (6 bases). Germline CDR1 and CDR2: SGHRS and YFSETQ. V dropped 4 bases and J dropped 2 bases, with 19 bases sitting between them. There are 16 residues in the CDR3. CDR3 DNA, as far as it was read: TGCGCCAGCAGCAGGGGGAGTTCTTCGGGGACCTACGAG. Its protein is CASSRGSSSGTYE. In full, the CDR3 is CASSRGSSSGTYEQYF.